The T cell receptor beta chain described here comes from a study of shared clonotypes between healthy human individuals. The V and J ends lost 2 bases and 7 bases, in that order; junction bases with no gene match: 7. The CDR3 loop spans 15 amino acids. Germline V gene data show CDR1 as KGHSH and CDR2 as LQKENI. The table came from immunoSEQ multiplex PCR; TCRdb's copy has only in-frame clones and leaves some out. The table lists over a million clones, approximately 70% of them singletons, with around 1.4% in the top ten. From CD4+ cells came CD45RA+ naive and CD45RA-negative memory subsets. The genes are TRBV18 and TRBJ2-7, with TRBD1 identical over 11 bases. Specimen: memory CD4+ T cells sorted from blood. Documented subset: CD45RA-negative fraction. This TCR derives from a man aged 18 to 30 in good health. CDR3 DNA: TGTGCCAGCTCACCAAGCGGACAGGGGGCAAGGGAGCAGTACTTC. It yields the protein CASSPSGQGAREQYF.